Reported below is one T cell receptor (beta chain). Version v3.0 of the immunoSEQ assay was performed at survey level. Some clones are missing from TCRdb's copy, which holds only in-frame ones; the method was immunoSEQ multiplex PCR. The sample has just under 35,000 clones, roughly 85% seen once; the top ten hold nearly 5%. The sample comes from a study of long-term antiretroviral therapy in people with HIV. The V gene's germline CDR1 is SQVTM and CDR2 ANQGSEA. The CDR3 is 12 residues long. V dropped 4 bases and J dropped 4 bases, with 10 bases sitting between them. The chain combines TRBV29-1 with TRBJ1-2; D is ambiguous. The source was unsorted PBMCs, collected approximately 2.9 years before starting antiretroviral therapy. The sequence derives from a woman in her twenties or thirties with HIV. CDR3 sequence: CSVVFEPYGYTF. CDR3 in DNA: TGCAGCGTTGTTTTCGAACCCTATGGCTACACCTTC. Full variable domain (rest looked up from reference TRBV29-1 and TRBJ1-2): SAVISQKPSRDICQRGTSLTIQCQVDSQVTMMFWYRQQPGQSLTLIATANQGSEATYESGFVIDKFPISRPNLTFSTLTVSNMSPEDSSIYLCSVVFEPYGYTFGSGTRLTVV.